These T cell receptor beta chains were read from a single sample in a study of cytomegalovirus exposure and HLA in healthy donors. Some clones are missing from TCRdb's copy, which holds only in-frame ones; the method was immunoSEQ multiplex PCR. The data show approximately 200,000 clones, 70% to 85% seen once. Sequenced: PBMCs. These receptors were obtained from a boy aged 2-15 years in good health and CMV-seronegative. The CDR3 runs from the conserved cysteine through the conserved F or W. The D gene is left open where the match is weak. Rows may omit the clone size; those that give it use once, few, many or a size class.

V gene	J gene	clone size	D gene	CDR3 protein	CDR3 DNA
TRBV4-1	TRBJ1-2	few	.	CASSQETRGASRGGYTF	TGCGCCAGCAGCCAAGAGACCCGGGGGGCATCACGAGGTGGCTACACCTTC
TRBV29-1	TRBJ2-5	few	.	CSVGRQSQETQYF	TGCAGCGTAGGCCGACAGTCCCAAGAGACCCAGTACTTC
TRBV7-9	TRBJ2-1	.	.	CASSWESSYNEQFF	TGTGCCAGCAGTTGGGAGAGCTCCTACAATGAGCAGTTCTTC
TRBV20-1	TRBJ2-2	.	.	CSASDAGGLFF	TGCAGTGCTAGTGACGCCGGGGGGCTGTTTTTT
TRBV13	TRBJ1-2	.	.	CASSPRGGANYGYTF	TGTGCCAGCAGCCCAAGGGGGGGAGCTAACTATGGCTACACCTTC
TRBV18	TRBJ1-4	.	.	CASSLRPSTNEKLFF	TGTGCCAGCTCACTTCGTCCTTCAACTAATGAAAAACTGTTTTTT
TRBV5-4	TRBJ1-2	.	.	CASSPDSNYGYTF	TGTGCCAGCAGCCCGGACAGTAACTATGGCTACACCTTC
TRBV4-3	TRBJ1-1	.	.	CASSQDRDTEAFF	TGCGCCAGCAGCCAAGATCGGGACACTGAAGCTTTCTTT
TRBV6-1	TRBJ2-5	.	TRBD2	CASSGERGETQYF	TGTGCCAGCAGTGGAGAGCGGGGGGAGACCCAGTACTTC
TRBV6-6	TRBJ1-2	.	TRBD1	CASSFNGQDGYTF	TGTGCCAGCAGTTTCAACGGACAGGATGGCTACACCTTC
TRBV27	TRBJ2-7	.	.	CASSLFLTGGEQYF	TGTGCCAGCAGTTTATTCCTCACAGGCGGCGAGCAGTACTTC
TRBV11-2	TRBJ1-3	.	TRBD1	CASSPRTGVYTIYF	TGTGCCAGCAGCCCTCGGACAGGAGTATACACCATATATTTT
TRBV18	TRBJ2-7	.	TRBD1	CASSSRDRGDEQYF	TGTGCCAGCTCATCCCGGGACAGGGGCGACGAGCAGTACTTC
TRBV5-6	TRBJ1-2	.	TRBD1	CASSLGFATGWGYTF	TGTGCCAGCAGCTTGGGATTCGCGACAGGGTGGGGCTACACCTTC
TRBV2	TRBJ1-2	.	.	CASSEDRYYGYTF	TGTGCCAGCAGTGAAGACAGGTACTATGGCTACACCTTC
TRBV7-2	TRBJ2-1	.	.	CASRRVSGEQFF	TGTGCCAGCAGAAGGGTCTCGGGGGAGCAGTTCTTC
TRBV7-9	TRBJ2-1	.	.	CASSLGLNEQFF	TGTGCCAGCAGCTTAGGTCTCAATGAGCAGTTCTTC
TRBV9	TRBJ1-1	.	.	CASSVGGEDTEAFF	TGTGCCAGCAGCGTAGGGGGAGAGGACACTGAAGCTTTCTTT
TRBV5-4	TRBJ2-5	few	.	CASSPDPGGETQYF	TGTGCCAGCAGCCCCGACCCTGGGGGGGAGACCCAGTACTTC
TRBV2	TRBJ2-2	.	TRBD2	CASSERGGVNTGELFF	TGTGCCAGCAGTGAACGGGGGGGCGTAAACACCGGGGAGCTGTTTTTT
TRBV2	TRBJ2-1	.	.	CASSGYNEQFF	TGTGCCAGCTCGGGATACAATGAGCAGTTCTTC
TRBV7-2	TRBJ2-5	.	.	CASSLYSQETQYF	TGTGCCAGCAGCTTATACAGCCAAGAGACCCAGTACTTC
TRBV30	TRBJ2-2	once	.	CASGVFTGELFF	TGTGCCTCGGGGGTGTTCACCGGGGAGCTGTTTTTT
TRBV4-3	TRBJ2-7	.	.	CASSRNHGIATYEQYF	TGCGCCAGCAGCCGGAACCACGGGATAGCAACATACGAGCAGTACTTC
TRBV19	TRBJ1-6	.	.	CASSIDPRYNSPLHF	TGTGCCAGTAGTATAGATCCGAGGTATAATTCACCCCTCCACTTT
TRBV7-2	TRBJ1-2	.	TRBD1	CASRLPQGANYGYTF	TGTGCCAGTCGCTTACCTCAGGGGGCTAACTATGGCTACACCTTC
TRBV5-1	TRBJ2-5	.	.	CASSEEGEETQYF	TGCGCCAGCAGCGAAGAGGGAGAAGAGACCCAGTACTTC
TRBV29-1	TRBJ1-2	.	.	CSAGDQALYGYTF	TGCAGCGCCGGAGACCAAGCTCTCTATGGCTACACCTTC
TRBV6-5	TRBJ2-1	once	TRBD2	CASAQERGVYNEQFF	TGTGCCAGCGCTCAGGAGCGGGGGGTCTACAATGAGCAGTTCTTC
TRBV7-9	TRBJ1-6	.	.	CSSSPRRQDGNSPLHF	TGTTCCAGCAGCCCGAGGAGACAGGACGGTAATTCACCCCTCCACTTT
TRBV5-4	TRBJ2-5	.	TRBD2	CASTLGAGDSQETQYF	TGTGCCAGCACCCTGGGAGCGGGGGATTCTCAAGAGACCCAGTACTTC
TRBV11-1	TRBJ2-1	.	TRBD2	CASSVKLRGGRDEQFF	TGTGCCAGCAGTGTCAAGCTTCGGGGGGGCCGGGATGAGCAGTTCTTC
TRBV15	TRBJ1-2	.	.	CATSRAGSGYGYTF	TGTGCCACCAGCAGAGCGGGGAGTGGCTATGGCTACACCTTC
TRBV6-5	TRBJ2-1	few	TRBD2	CASSYSSGGPNEQFF	TGTGCCAGCAGTTACTCGAGCGGGGGTCCCAATGAGCAGTTCTTC
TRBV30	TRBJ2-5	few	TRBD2	CAWTGGETQYF	TGTGCCTGGACCGGGGGGGAGACCCAGTACTTC
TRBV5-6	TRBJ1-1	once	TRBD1	CASSLGGREGAGTEAFF	TGTGCCAGCAGCTTGGGGGGACGGGAGGGGGCGGGCACTGAAGCTTTCTTT
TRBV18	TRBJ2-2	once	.	CASSPRERGTGELFF	TGTGCCAGCTCACCACGGGAAAGGGGCACCGGGGAGCTGTTTTTT
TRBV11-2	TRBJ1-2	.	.	CASSSPGQWSRYGYTF	TGTGCCAGCAGCTCGCCCGGACAGTGGAGTCGGTATGGCTACACCTTC
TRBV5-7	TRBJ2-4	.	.	CASSSKNAGQSLDKNIQYF	TGTGCCAGCAGCTCGAAGAACGCGGGACAGTCGCTCGACAAAAACATTCAGTACTTC
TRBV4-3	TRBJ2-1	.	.	CASSHGLRREYNEQFF	TGCGCCAGCAGCCACGGTTTGAGGAGAGAATACAATGAGCAGTTCTTC
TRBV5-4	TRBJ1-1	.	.	CASSLRQNTEAFF	TGTGCCAGCAGCCTTCGACAGAACACTGAAGCTTTCTTT
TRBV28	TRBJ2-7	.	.	CASNHPGREAYEQYF	TGTGCCAGCAATCACCCGGGCAGGGAGGCGTACGAGCAGTACTTC
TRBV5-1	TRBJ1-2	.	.	CASSLKGPGISGYTF	TGCGCCAGCAGCTTGAAAGGGCCAGGGATAAGTGGCTACACCTTC
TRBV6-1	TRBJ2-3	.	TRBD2	CASSELFTGTSGNTQYF	TGTGCCAGCAGTGAACTCTTTACGGGGACTAGCGGTAATACGCAGTATTTT
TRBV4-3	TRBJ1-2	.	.	CASSQDFTPRGYYGYTF	TGCGCCAGCAGCCAAGATTTCACCCCAAGAGGGTACTATGGTTACACCTTC
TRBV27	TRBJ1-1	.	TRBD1	CASSPGQGFVSTEAFF	TGTGCCAGCAGTCCGGGACAGGGGTTTGTTTCCACTGAAGCTTTCTTT
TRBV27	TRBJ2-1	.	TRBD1	CASSLSTPGQGYNEQFF	TGTGCCAGCAGTTTATCTACTCCGGGACAGGGATACAATGAGCAGTTCTTC
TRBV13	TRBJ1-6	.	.	CASSLGGRSSYNSPLHF	TGTGCCAGCAGCTTAGGGGGGCGGAGCTCCTATAATTCACCCCTCCACTTT
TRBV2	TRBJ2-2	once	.	CASIRGIGSGELFF	TGTGCCAGCATACGCGGTATTGGTTCCGGGGAGCTGTTTTTT
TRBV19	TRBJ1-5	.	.	CASSPPGGYGNQPQHF	TGTGCCAGTAGCCCCCCGGGGGGATATGGCAATCAGCCCCAGCATTTT
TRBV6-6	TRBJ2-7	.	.	CASRLQGGSGEQYF	TGTGCCAGCAGACTACAGGGCGGGTCGGGCGAGCAGTACTTC
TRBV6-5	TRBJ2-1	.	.	CASSYSIQTGPQLF	TGTGCCAGCAGTTACTCGATACAAACAGGTCCGCAACTCTTC
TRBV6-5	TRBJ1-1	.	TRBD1	CASSTGVNTEAFF	TGTGCCAGCAGTACAGGGGTAAACACTGAAGCTTTCTTT
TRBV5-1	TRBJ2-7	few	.	CASSFELTYEQYF	TGCGCCAGCAGCTTTGAACTTACCTACGAGCAGTACTTC
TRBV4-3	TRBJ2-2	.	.	CASSQLGPTGELFF	TGCGCCAGCAGCCAATTGGGCCCCACCGGGGAGCTGTTTTTT